This is a list of T cell receptor beta chains from one sample in a study of T cell responses to AZD1222 COVID-19 vaccine. TCRdb's table, derived via immunoSEQ multiplex PCR, lists solely in-frame clones and lacks some. This sample has around 180,000 clones, with around 88% found just once. This sample comprised peripheral blood, obtained on day 0 of AZD1222 vaccination. Receptor source: an adult in good health. The CDR3 runs from the conserved cysteine through the conserved F or W. A D gene is named only where the DNA matches it firmly. Rows give clone size only sometimes, using once, few, many, or a class for an expanded clone.

J	V	size	D	CDR3	DNA
TRBJ1-2	TRBV5-1	NA	NA	CASSAGIPNYGYTF	TGCGCCAGCAGCGCGGGCATACCTAACTATGGCTACACCTTC
TRBJ2-1	TRBV30	NA	NA	CAWSRQYNEQFF	TGTGCCTGGAGTCGGCAGTACAATGAGCAGTTCTTC
TRBJ1-5	TRBV5-1	once	NA	CASSLGERQGHQPQHF	TGCGCCAGCAGCTTGGGTGAACGGCAGGGGCATCAGCCCCAGCATTTT
TRBJ2-2	TRBV28	NA	TRBD2	CASRTGTSTGELFF	TGTGCCAGCCGGACCGGGACTAGTACCGGGGAGCTGTTTTTT
TRBJ2-3	TRBV6-4	NA	NA	CASSDSQGTDTQYF	TGTGCCAGCAGTGACTCGCAGGGCACAGATACGCAGTATTTT
TRBJ1-1	TRBV27	NA	NA	CASSLNGMNTEAFF	TGTGCCAGCAGTTTAAACGGAATGAACACTGAAGCTTTCTTT
TRBJ2-1	TRBV6-2/TRBV6-3	NA	NA	CASSYSVAGSYEQFF	TGTGCCAGCAGTTACTCCGTGGCAGGGAGTTATGAGCAGTTCTTC
TRBJ1-1	TRBV30	NA	NA	CAWSVSTEAFF	TGTGCCTGGAGTGTAAGCACTGAAGCTTTCTTT
TRBJ2-7	TRBV6-1	NA	TRBD2	CASSEGVGLDGFYEQYF	TGTGCCAGCAGTGAAGGGGTAGGACTAGATGGGTTCTACGAGCAGTACTTC
TRBJ2-7	TRBV28	NA	TRBD1	CASSLGTGSYEQYF	TGTGCCAGCAGTCTCGGGACAGGGAGCTACGAGCAGTACTTC
TRBJ2-7	TRBV6-2/TRBV6-3	once	TRBD1	CASSYPPGSGQLTHEQYF	TGTGCCAGCAGTTACCCCCCGGGCTCGGGACAGTTAACCCACGAGCAGTACTTC
TRBJ1-1	TRBV5-1	few	NA	CASSSSRGQTEAFF	TGCGCCAGCAGCTCTTCCCGGGGGCAAACTGAAGCTTTCTTT
TRBJ2-7	TRBV6-5	NA	TRBD1	CASSTTGGAYEQYF	TGTGCCAGCAGCACGACAGGGGGGGCCTACGAGCAGTACTTC
TRBJ1-3	TRBV5-4	once	NA	CASSLDSYSGNTIYF	TGTGCCAGCAGCTTGGACAGTTACTCTGGAAACACCATATATTTT
TRBJ1-6	TRBV14	NA	NA	CASSQWSGNSPLHF	TGTGCCAGCAGCCAGTGGTCAGGGAATTCACCCCTCCACTTT
TRBJ2-6	TRBV11-2	NA	TRBD2	CASSFFSGGPDGANVLTF	TGTGCCAGCAGCTTCTTTTCGGGGGGGCCGGATGGGGCCAACGTCCTGACTTTC
TRBJ2-3	TRBV25-1	once	TRBD2	CASSSSRRGVTDTQYF	TGTGCCAGCAGTTCTAGTAGGCGGGGGGTCACAGATACGCAGTATTTT
TRBJ1-2	TRBV30	NA	TRBD1	CAWSRDRGGYGYTF	TGTGCCTGGAGCCGGGACAGGGGGGGATATGGCTACACCTTC
TRBJ1-1	TRBV7-3	NA	NA	CASSLWSNTEAFF	TGTGCCAGCAGCTTATGGTCGAACACTGAAGCTTTCTTT
TRBJ2-1	TRBV29-1	NA	NA	CSAYSPGYNEQFF	TGCAGCGCGTACTCTCCTGGATACAATGAGCAGTTCTTC
TRBJ1-2	TRBV5-5	few	NA	CASGLRADGYTF	TGTGCCAGCGGGCTCAGGGCCGATGGCTACACCTTC
TRBJ2-3	TRBV6-6	NA	NA	CASGTGITDTQYF	TGTGCCAGCGGTACAGGCATCACAGATACGCAGTATTTT
TRBJ1-1	TRBV7-5	NA	NA	CARNPSNTEAFF	TGTGCCAGAAACCCCTCAAACACTGAAGCTTTCTTT
TRBJ1-3	TRBV7-3	once	NA	CASSLDSTSGNTIYF	TGTGCCAGCAGCTTAGACAGTACCTCTGGAAACACCATATATTTT
TRBJ1-2	TRBV3-1/TRBV3-2	NA	NA	CASSQDWGRGYTF	TGTGCCAGCAGCCAAGACTGGGGACGGGGCTACACCTTC
TRBJ1-2	TRBV2	NA	NA	CASSDSGNYGYTF	TGTGCCAGCAGTGATTCGGGGAACTATGGCTACACCTTC
TRBJ1-2	TRBV12-5	once	TRBD1	CASGLEAGGYGYTF	TGTGCTAGTGGTTTGGAGGCAGGGGGATATGGCTACACCTTC
TRBJ2-5	TRBV4-3	once	NA	CASSQGVYQETQYF	TGCGCCAGCAGCCAAGGGGTGTACCAAGAGACCCAGTACTTC
TRBJ1-4	TRBV5-4	NA	NA	CASSPSRGEKLFF	TGTGCCAGCAGCCCCTCGCGTGGAGAAAAACTGTTTTTT
TRBJ1-3	TRBV5-1	NA	NA	CASSQDFSGNTIYF	TGCGCCAGCAGCCAGGACTTCTCTGGAAACACCATATATTTT
TRBJ1-1	TRBV7-8	NA	TRBD1	CASSLLRQGGTEAFF	TGTGCCAGCAGCTTACTACGACAGGGCGGGACTGAAGCTTTCTTT